Only a few counts were recorded for the clone carrying this T cell receptor (beta chain). Profiled with immunoSEQ multiplex PCR; TCRdb holds only in-frame clones, not every one. The sample includes around 200,000 clones, approximately 81% seen only once; the top ten take about a sixth. The sample originates from a study of blood T cell repertoires in COVID-19. With V trimmed by 4 bases and J by 0 bases, 3 bases remained unmatched. The CDR3 is made up of 15 amino acids. Germline values: CDR1 SGHRS, CDR2 YFSETQ. Sequenced: peripheral blood. The clonotype was recovered from a woman aged 80 or over with active or convalescent COVID-19. J is TRBJ2-2 and V is TRBV5-1; 7 positions match TRBD2. The CDR3: CASSRTSPNTGELFF. In DNA form, the CDR3 reads TGCGCCAGCAGCCGGACTAGTCCGAACACCGGGGAGCTGTTTTTT.